This T cell receptor beta chain was found in a study of T cell responses to AZD1222 COVID-19 vaccine. Sequenced by immunoSEQ multiplex PCR; TCRdb stores in-frame clones only, minus some. The table has about 120,000 clones, 85% to 95% seen once. Study results and limitations: Most donors were white British, females outnumbered males, and clonal diversity was possibly underestimated. Just a handful of people given AZD1222 tested seropositive at baseline.

With respect to this clone: What it binds is not known.

The sample here was peripheral blood, taken on day 0 of AZD1222 vaccination. This TCR was sampled from an adult in good health.

For the CDR3, the DNA is TGCAGTGTCCCTAATCCTGGCTACACCTTC. Its translation is CSVPNPGYTF. This chain connects TRBV20-1 to TRBJ1-2; D call uncertain. Germline CDR1 DFQATT, CDR2 SNEGSKA (reference sequence). Trimming took 7 bases from V and 7 from J, leaving 10 bases between them. This CDR3 has 10 amino acids.